This T cell receptor beta chain derives from a study of cytomegalovirus exposure and HLA in healthy donors. Study outcomes and limitations: Later analysis associated a missense DCLRE1C variant with TCR beta V- and J-gene trimming. In a later analysis, most CMV-associated TCR beta chains appeared HLA-restricted. In vitro data verified a few CMV-associated chains as specific for CMV antigens.

The PCR was carried out with 60 Vbeta primers and 13 Jbeta primers. The assay was immunoSEQ multiplex PCR, and TCRdb's table has in-frame clones only and misses some. The sample holds over 50,000 clones, about 81% seen once. With respect to this clone: Antigen specificity is unknown.

The TCR sequence derives from a man in his forties or fifties in good health and CMV-seropositive. The sample comprised PBMCs.

CDR3 sequence (DNA): TGTGCCAGCAGCTTCCAGCGGAGCACAGATACGCAGTATTTT. It specifies CASSFQRSTDTQYF. This chain uses TRBV5-5 with TRBJ2-3; maybe TRBD2 (5 bases). This CDR3 has 14 residues. The ends were cut back, 2 bases at V and 0 bases at J, with 7 bases in the middle. CDR1 is SGHKS, CDR2 YYEKEE, per germline (reference sequence).